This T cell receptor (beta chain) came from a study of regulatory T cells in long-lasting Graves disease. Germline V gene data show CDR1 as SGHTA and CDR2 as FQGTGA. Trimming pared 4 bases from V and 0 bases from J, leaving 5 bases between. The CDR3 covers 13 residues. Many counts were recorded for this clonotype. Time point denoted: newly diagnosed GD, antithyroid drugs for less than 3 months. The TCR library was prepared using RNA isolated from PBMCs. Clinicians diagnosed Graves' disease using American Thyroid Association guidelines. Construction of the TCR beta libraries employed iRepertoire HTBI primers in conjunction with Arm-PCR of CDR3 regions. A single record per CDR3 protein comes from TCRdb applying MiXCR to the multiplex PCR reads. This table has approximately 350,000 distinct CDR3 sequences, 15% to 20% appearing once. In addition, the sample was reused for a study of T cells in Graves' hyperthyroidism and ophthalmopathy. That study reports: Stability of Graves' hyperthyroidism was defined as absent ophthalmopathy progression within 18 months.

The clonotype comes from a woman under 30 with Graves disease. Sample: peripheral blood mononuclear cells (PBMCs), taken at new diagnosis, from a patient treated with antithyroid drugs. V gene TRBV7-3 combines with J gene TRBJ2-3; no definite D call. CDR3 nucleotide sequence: TGTGCCAGCAGCTGGAGTAGCACAGATACGCAGTATTTT. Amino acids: CASSWSSTDTQYF.